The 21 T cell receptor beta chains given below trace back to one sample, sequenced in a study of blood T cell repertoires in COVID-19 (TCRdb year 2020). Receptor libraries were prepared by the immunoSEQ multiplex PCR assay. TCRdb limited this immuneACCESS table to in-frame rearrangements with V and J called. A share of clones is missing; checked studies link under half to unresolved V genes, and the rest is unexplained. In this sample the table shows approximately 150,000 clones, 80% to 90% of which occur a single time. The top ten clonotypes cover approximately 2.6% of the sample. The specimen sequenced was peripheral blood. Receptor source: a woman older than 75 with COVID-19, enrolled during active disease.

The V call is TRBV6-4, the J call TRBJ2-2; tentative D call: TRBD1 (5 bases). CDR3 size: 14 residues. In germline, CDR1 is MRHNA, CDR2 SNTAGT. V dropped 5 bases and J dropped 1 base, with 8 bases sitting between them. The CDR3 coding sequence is TGTGCCAGCAGTACGCAGGGGAACACCGGGGAGCTGTTTTTT. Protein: CASSTQGNTGELFF.

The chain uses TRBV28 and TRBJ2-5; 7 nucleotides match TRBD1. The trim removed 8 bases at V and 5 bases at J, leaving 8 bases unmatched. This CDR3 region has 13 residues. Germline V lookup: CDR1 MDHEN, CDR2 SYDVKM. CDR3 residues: CASGGVTGETQYF. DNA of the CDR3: TGTGCCAGCGGTGGGGTGACAGGGGAGACCCAGTACTTC.

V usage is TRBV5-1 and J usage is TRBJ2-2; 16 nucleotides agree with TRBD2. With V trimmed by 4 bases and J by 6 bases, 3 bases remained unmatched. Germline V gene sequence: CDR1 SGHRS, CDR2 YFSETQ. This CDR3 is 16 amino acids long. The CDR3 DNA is TGCGCCAGCAGCACGGGACTAGCGGGAGGGCCCGGGGAGCTGTTTTTT. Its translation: CASSTGLAGGPGELFF.

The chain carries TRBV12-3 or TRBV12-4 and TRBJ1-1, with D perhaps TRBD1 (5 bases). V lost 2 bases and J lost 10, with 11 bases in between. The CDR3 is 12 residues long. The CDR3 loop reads CASSLQAGSAFF. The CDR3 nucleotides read TGTGCCAGCAGTTTACAGGCAGGGTCAGCTTTCTTT.

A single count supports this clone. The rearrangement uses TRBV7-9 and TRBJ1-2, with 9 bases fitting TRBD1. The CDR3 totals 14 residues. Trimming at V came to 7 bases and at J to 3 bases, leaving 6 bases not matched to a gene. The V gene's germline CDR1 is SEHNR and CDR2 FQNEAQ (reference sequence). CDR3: CASNHRGQDYGYTF. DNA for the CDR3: TGTGCCAGCAACCACAGGGGGCAGGACTATGGCTACACCTTC.

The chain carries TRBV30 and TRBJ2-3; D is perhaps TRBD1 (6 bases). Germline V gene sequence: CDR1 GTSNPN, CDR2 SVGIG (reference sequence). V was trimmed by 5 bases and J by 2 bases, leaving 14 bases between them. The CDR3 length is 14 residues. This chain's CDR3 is CAWARDRLTDTQYF. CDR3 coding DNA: TGTGCCTGGGCCAGAGACAGGCTCACAGATACGCAGTATTTT. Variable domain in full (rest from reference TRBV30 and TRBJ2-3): SQTIHQWPATLVQPVGSPLSLECTVEGTSNPNLYWYRQAAGRGLQLLFYSVGIGQISSEVPQNLSASRPQDRQFILSSKKLLLSDSGFYLCAWARDRLTDTQYFGPGTRLTVL.

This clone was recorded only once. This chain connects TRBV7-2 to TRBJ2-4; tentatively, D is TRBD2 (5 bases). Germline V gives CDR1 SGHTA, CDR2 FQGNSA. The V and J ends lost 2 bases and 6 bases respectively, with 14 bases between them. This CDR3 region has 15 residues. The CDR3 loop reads CASSLNRGTGNIQYF. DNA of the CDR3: TGTGCCAGCAGCTTAAATCGGGGTACGGGAAACATTCAGTACTTC.

CDR3 in DNA: TGTGCCAGCAGCTCACGAGGCAGTCTAGCTTTCTTT. This sequence encodes CASSSRGSLAFF. The genes are TRBV11-3 and TRBJ1-1; D is unclear. The CDR3 contains 12 residues. V shed 4 bases and J shed 10 bases, with 13 bases lying between them. Germline CDR1 is SGHNT and CDR2 is YENEEA. Drawing the rest from reference TRBV11-3 and TRBJ1-1, the complete variable domain is EAGVVQSPRYKIIEKKQPVAFWCNPISGHNTLYWYLQNLGQGPELLIRYENEEAVDDSQLPKDRFSAERLKGVDSTLKIQPAELGDSAVYLCASSSRGSLAFFGQGTRLTVV.

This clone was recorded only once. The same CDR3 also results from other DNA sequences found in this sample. The CDR3 loop is CASSEGLAGYEQYF. The CDR3 DNA is TGTGCCAGCAGCGAGGGACTAGCGGGATACGAGCAGTACTTC. The chain combines TRBV9 with TRBJ2-7, with 13 nucleotides matching TRBD2. Germline loops: CDR1 SGDLS, CDR2 YYNGEE. J gave up 4 bases and V 3 bases, and 1 base lay outside the gene matches. This CDR3 has 14 residues. The full variable domain, completed using reference TRBV9 and TRBJ2-7, is DSGVTQTPKHLITATGQRVTLRCSPRSGDLSVYWYQQSLDQGLQFLIQYYNGEERAKGNILERFSAQQFPDLHSELNLSSLELGDSALYFCASSEGLAGYEQYFGPGTRLTVT.

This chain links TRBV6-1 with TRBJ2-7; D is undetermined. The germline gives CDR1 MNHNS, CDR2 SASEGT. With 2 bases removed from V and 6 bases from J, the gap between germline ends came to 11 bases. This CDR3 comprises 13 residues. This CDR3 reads CASSESHGGEQYF. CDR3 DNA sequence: TGTGCCAGCAGTGAATCCCATGGCGGCGAGCAGTACTTC.

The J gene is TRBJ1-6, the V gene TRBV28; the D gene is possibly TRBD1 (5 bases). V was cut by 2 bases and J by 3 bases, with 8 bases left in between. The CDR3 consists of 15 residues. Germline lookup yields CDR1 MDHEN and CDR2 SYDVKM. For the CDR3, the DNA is TGTGCCAGCAGTTTACCAGACAGCTATAATTCACCCCTCCACTTT. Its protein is CASSLPDSYNSPLHF.

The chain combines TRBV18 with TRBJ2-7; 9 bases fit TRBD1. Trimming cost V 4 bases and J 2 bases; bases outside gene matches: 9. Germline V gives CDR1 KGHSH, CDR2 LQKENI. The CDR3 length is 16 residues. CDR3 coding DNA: TGTGCCAGCTCACTCGGGACAGGGTGGTCAACCTACGAGCAGTACTTC. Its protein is CASSLGTGWSTYEQYF. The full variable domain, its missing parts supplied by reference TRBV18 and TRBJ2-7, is NAGVMQNPRHLVRRRGQEARLRCSPMKGHSHVYWYRQLPEEGLKFMVYLQKENIIDESGMPKERFSAEFPKEGPSILRIQQVVRGDSAAYFCASSLGTGWSTYEQYFGPGTRLTVT.

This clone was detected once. CDR3 in amino acids: CASSATGTGGAQVYEQFF. Here the CDR3 DNA reads TGTGCCAGCTCCGCTACCGGGACAGGGGGAGCCCAGGTTTATGAGCAGTTCTTC. The V call is TRBV18, the J call TRBJ2-1; 11 bases map to TRBD1. The CDR3 contains 18 residues. The J segment lost 8 bases and the V segment lost 6 bases, leaving 18 bases of the junction unmatched. The germline V gene encodes CDR1 KGHSH and CDR2 LQKENI. Together with reference TRBV18 and TRBJ2-1, the CDR3 gives the full variable domain: NAGVMQNPRHLVRRRGQEARLRCSPMKGHSHVYWYRQLPEEGLKFMVYLQKENIIDESGMPKERFSAEFPKEGPSILRIQQVVRGDSAAYFCASSATGTGGAQVYEQFFGPGTRLTVL.

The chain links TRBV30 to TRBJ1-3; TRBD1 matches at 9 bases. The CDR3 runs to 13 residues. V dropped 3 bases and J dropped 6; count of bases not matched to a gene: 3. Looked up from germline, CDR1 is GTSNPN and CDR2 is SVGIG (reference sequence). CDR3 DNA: TGTGCCTGGAGGGGGACAGGGACAAACACCATATATTTT. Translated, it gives CAWRGTGTNTIYF.

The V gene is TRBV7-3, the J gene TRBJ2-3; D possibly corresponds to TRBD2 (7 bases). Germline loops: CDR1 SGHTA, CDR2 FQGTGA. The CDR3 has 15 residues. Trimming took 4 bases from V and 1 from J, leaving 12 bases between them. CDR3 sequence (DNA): TGTGCCAGCAGCTCGTACGGGGGGCGCACAGATACGCAGTATTTT. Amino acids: CASSSYGGRTDTQYF. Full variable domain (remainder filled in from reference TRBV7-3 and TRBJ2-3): GAGVSQTPSNKVTEKGKYVELRCDPISGHTALYWYRQSLGQGPEFLIYFQGTGAADDSGLPNDRFFAVRPEGSVSTLKIQRTERGDSAVYLCASSSYGGRTDTQYFGPGTRLTVL.

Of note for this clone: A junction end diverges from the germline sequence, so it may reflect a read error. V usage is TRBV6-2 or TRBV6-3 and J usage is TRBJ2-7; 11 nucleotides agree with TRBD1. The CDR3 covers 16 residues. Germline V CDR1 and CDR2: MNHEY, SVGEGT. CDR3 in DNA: TGTGCCAGCAGTGACTCCGGGACAGGGGGCTCCTACGAGCAGTACTTC. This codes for CASSDSGTGGSYEQYF.

The CDR3 region is CASSGFRRGTYNEQFF. The CDR3, as DNA: TGTGCCAGCAGTGGTTTTCGGCGGGGGACTTACAATGAGCAGTTCTTC. The gene calls are TRBV6-1 and TRBJ2-1; 7 bases align to TRBD2. The trim removed 4 bases at V and 4 bases at J, leaving 10 bases unmatched. The CDR3 length is 16 residues. Germline CDR1 MNHNS, CDR2 SASEGT.

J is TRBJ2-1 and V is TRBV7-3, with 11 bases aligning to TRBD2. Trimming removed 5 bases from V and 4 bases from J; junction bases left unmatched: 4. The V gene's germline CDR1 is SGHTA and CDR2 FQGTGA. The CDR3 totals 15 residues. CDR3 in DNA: TGTGCCAGCAGCCTTCTAGCGGGGGGTTACAATGAGCAGTTCTTC. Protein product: CASSLLAGGYNEQFF.

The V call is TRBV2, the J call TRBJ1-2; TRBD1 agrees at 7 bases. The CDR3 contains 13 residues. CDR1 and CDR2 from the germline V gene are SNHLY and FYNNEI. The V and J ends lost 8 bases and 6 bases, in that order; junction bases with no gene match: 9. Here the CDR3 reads CASGRQGVDGYTF. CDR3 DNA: TGTGCCAGCGGTCGACAGGGCGTGGATGGCTACACCTTC.

The CDR3 spells CASSEALQGAIGYTF. The CDR3 nucleotides read TGTGCCAGCAGTGAAGCGCTTCAGGGGGCCATTGGCTACACCTTC. J is TRBJ1-2 and V is TRBV2; 8 bases match TRBD1. The germline V gene encodes CDR1 SNHLY and CDR2 FYNNEI. CDR3 length: 15 amino acids. J gave up 7 bases and V 0 bases, and 7 bases lay outside the gene matches. The full variable domain, in which reference TRBV2 and TRBJ1-2 provide the parts outside the CDR3, is EPEVTQTPSHQVTQMGQEVILRCVPISNHLYFYWYRQILGQKVEFLVSFYNNEISEKSEIFDDQFSVERPDGSNFTLKIRSTKLEDSAMYFCASSEALQGAIGYTFGSGTRLTVV.

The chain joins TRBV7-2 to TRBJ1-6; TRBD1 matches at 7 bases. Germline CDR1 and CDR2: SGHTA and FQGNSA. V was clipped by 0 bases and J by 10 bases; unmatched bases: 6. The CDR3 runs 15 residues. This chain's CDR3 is CASSLAAQGVSPLHF. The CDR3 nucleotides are TGTGCCAGCAGCTTAGCAGCCCAGGGGGTCTCACCCCTCCACTTT.